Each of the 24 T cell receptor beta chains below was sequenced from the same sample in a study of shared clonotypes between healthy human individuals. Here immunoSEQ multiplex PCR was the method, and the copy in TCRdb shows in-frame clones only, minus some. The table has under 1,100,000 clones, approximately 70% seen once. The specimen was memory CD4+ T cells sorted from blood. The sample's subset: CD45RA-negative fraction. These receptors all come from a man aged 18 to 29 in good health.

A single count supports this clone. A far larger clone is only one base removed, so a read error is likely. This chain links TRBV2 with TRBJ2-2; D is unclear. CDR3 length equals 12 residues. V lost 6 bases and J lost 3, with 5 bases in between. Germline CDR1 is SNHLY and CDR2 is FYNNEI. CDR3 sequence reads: CASSADTGELFF. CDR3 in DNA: TGTGCCAGCAGCGCGGACACCGGGGAGCTGTTTTTT.

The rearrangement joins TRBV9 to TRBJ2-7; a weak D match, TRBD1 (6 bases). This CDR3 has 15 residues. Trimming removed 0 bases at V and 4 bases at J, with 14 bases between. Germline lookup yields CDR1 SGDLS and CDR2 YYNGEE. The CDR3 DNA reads TGTGCCAGCAGCGTAGCTACAGGCAGGGGATACGAGCAGTACTTC. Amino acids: CASSVATGRGYEQYF.

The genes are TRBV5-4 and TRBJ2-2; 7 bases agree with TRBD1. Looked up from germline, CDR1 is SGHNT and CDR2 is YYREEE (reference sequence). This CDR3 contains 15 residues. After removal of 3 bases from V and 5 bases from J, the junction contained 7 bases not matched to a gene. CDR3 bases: TGTGCCAGCAGCTCCCGACAGGGCGGTACCGGGGAGCTGTTTTTT. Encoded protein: CASSSRQGGTGELFF. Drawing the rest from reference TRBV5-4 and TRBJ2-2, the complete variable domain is ETGVTQSPTHLIKTRGQQVTLRCSSQSGHNTVSWYQQALGQGPQFIFQYYREEENGRGNFPPRFSGLQFPNYSSELNVNALELDDSALYLCASSSRQGGTGELFFGEGSRLTVL.

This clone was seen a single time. In nucleotides, the CDR3 is TGTGCCAGCAGCTTGATCTCTGGACCGAACATATACTACGAGCAGTACTTC. Encoded protein: CASSLISGPNIYYEQYF. V and J are TRBV5-5 and TRBJ2-7, with unresolved D. Germline values: CDR1 SGHKS, CDR2 YYEKEE (reference sequence). The CDR3 spans 17 residues. V dropped 1 base and J dropped 3 bases, with 20 bases sitting between them.

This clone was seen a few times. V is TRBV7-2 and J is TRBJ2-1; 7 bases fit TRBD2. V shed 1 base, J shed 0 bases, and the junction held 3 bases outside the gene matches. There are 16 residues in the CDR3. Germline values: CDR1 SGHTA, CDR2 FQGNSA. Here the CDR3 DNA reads TGTGCCAGCAGCTTAGTTTCTAGCGGCTCCTACAATGAGCAGTTCTTC. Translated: CASSLVSSGSYNEQFF.

The CDR3 protein is CASSYGGVVGDNEQFF. The DNA of the CDR3 is TGTGCCAGCAGTTACGGGGGGGTCGTAGGTGACAATGAGCAGTTCTTC. The rearrangement joins TRBV6-6 to TRBJ2-1; TRBD2 matches 7 bases. Germline assignment: CDR1 MNHNY and CDR2 SVGAGI (reference sequence). The trim removed 2 bases at V and 5 bases at J, leaving 9 bases unmatched. The CDR3 contains 16 residues.

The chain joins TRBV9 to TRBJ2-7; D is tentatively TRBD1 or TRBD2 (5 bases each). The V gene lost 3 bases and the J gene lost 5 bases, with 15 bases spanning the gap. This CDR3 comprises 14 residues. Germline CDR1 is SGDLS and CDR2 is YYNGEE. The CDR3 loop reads CASSAGTWGDEQYF. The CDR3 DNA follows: TGTGCCAGCAGCGCGGGGACGTGGGGAGACGAGCAGTACTTC.

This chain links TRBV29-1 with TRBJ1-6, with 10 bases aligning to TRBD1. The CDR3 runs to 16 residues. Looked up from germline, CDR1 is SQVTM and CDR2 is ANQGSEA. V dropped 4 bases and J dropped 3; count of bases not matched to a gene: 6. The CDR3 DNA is TGCAGCGTTGTGACGACAGGGGGCGACTATAATTCACCCCTCCACTTT. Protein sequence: CSVVTTGGDYNSPLHF. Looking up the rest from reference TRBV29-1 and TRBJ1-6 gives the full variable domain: SAVISQKPSRDICQRGTSLTIQCQVDSQVTMMFWYRQQPGQSLTLIATANQGSEATYESGFVIDKFPISRPNLTFSTLTVSNMSPEDSSIYLCSVVTTGGDYNSPLHFGNGTRLTVT.

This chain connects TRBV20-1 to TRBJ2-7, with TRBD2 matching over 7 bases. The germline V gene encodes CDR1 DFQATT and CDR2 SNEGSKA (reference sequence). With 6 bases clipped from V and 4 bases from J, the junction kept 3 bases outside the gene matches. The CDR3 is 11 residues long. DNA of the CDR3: TGCAGTGCGAGGGAGGGTTACGAGCAGTACTTC. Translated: CSAREGYEQYF.

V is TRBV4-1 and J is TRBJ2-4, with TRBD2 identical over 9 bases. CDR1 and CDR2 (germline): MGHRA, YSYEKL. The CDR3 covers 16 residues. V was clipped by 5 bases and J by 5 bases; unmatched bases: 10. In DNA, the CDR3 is TGCGCCAGCAGCTCTCGGCTAGCGGGGAACCAAAACATTCAGTACTTC. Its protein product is CASSSRLAGNQNIQYF.

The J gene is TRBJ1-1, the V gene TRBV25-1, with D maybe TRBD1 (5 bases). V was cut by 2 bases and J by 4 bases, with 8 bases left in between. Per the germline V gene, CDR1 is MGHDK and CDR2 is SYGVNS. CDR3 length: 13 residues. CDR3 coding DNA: TGTGCCAGCAGTGAAGGGACGGGCACTGAAGCTTTCTTT. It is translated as CASSEGTGTEAFF. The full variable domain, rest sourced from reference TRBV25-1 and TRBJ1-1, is EADIYQTPRYLVIGTGKKITLECSQTMGHDKMYWYQQDPGMELHLIHYSYGVNSTEKGDLSSESTVSRIRTEHFPLTLESARPSHTSQYLCASSEGTGTEAFFGQGTRLTVV.

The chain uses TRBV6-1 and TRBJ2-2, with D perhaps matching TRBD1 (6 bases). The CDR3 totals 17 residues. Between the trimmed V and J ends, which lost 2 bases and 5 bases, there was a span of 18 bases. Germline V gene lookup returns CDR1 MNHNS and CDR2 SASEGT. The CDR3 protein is CASSESGQGLNTGELFF. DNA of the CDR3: TGTGCCAGCAGTGAAAGTGGGCAGGGGTTGAATACCGGGGAGCTGTTTTTT.

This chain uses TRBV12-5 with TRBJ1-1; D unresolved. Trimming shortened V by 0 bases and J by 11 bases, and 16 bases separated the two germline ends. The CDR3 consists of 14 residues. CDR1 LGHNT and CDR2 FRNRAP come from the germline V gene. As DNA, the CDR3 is TGTGCTAGTGGTTTGGTCCTGGAAAACTCCCCGGCTTTCTTT. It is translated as CASGLVLENSPAFF.

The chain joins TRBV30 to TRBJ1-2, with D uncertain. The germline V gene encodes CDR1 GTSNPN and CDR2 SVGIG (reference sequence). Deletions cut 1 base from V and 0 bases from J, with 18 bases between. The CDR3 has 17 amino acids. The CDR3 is CAWSGARTSLTNYGYTF. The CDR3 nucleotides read TGTGCCTGGAGTGGTGCCCGAACCTCGCTTACTAACTATGGCTACACCTTC.

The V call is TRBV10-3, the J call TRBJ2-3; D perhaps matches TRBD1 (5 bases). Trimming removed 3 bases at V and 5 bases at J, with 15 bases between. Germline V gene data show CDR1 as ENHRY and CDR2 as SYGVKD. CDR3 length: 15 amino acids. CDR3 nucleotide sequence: TGTGCCATCAGTGATCGAGGAATTCAGGGAGATACGCAGTATTTT. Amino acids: CAISDRGIQGDTQYF.

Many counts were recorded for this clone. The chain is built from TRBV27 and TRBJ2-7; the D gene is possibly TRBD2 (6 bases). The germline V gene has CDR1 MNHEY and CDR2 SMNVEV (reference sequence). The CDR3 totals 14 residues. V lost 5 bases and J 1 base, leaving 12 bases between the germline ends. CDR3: CASSRAAGSYEQYF. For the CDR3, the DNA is TGTGCCAGCAGTAGGGCCGCGGGGTCCTACGAGCAGTACTTC.

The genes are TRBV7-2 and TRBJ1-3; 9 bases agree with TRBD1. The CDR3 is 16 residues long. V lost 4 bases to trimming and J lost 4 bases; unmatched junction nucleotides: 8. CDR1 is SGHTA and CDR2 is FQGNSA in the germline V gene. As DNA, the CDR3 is TGTGCCAGCAGCTCCCCCGGACAGGGGCCCGGAAACACCATATATTTT. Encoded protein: CASSSPGQGPGNTIYF.

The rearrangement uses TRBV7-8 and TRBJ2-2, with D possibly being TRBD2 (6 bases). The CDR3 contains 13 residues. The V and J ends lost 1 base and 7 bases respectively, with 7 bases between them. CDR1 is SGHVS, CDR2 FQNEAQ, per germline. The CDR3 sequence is CASSLGGVGELFF. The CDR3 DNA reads TGTGCCAGCAGCTTAGGCGGGGTCGGGGAGCTGTTTTTT.

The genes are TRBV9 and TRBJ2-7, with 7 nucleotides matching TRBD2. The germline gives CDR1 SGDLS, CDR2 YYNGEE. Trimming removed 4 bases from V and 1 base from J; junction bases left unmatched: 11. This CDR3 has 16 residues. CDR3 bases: TGTGCCAGCAGCCCCCGTTCGGGAGGAGGGTCCTACGAGCAGTACTTC. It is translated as CASSPRSGGGSYEQYF.

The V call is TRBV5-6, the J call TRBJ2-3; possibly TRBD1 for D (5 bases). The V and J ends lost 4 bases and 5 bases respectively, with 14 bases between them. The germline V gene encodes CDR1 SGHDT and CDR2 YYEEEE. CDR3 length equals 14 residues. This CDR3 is CASSQGHPGDTQYF. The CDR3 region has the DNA TGTGCCAGCAGCCAAGGACATCCGGGAGATACGCAGTATTTT.

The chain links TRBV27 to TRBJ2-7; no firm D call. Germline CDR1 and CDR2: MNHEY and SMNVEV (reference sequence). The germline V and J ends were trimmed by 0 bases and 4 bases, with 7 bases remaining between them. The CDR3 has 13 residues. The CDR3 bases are TGTGCCAGCAGTTTATCCCCCGATTACGAGCAGTACTTC. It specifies CASSLSPDYEQYF.

The CDR3 protein is CASSITDRRYEKLFF. The CDR3 DNA follows: TGTGCCAGTAGTATTACCGACAGACGATATGAAAAACTGTTTTTT. This chain links TRBV19 with TRBJ1-4; maybe TRBD1 (5 bases). Germline V gives CDR1 LNHDA, CDR2 SQIVND (reference sequence). V was clipped by 3 bases and J by 6 bases, with 14 bases between them. This CDR3 region has 15 residues. Filled out from reference TRBV19 and TRBJ1-4, the complete variable domain reads DGGITQSPKYLFRKEGQNVTLSCEQNLNHDAMYWYRQDPGQGLRLIYYSQIVNDFQKGDIAEGYSVSREKKESFPLTVTSAQKNPTAFYLCASSITDRRYEKLFFGSGTQLSVL.

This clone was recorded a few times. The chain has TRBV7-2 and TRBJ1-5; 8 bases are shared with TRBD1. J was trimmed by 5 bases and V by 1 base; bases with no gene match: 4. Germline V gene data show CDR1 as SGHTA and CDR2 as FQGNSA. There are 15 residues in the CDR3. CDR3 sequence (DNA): TGTGCCAGCAGCTTAGGGGCAGGGGGCGATCAGCCCCAGCATTTT. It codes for CASSLGAGGDQPQHF. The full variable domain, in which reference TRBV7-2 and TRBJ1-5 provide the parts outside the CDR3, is GAGVSQSPSNKVTEKGKDVELRCDPISGHTALYWYRQSLGQGLEFLIYFQGNSAPDKSGLPSDRFSAERTGGSVSTLTIQRTQQEDSAVYLCASSLGAGGDQPQHFGDGTRLSIL.

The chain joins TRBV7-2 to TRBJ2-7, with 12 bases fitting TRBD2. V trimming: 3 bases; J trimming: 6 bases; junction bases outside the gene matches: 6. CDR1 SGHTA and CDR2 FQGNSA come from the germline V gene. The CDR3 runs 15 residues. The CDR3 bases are TGTGCCAGCAGCTTGGTTACTAGCGGGAGGCGCGAGCAGTACTTC. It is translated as CASSLVTSGRREQYF.